This is a list of T cell receptor beta chains from one sample in a study. TCRdb analysed the 5' RACE reads with MiXCR anew, one entry per CDR3 protein. This sample has tens of thousands of distinct CDR3 sequences; around 28% occur once, and the top ten carry approximately 3.3%. Sequenced material: tumor-infiltrating memory CD4+ T cells sorted from the breast tumor. The receptors were gathered from a female donor with breast cancer. Each CDR3 is given with its conserved first and last residue.

TRBJ2-5 | TRBV4-1 | CASSELWIQGGQETQYF
TRBJ1-5 | TRBV12-3/TRBV12-4 | CASSSDREVYSIQPQHF
TRBJ2-7 | TRBV7-9 | CASSRTGDEQYF
TRBJ1-6 | TRBV20-1 | CSAREGGSYNSPLHF
TRBJ2-3 | TRBV10-3 | CAISDFMTANTQYF
TRBJ2-1 | TRBV7-9 | CASSRQGGVHNEQFF
TRBJ1-4 | TRBV6-6 | CASSYSSGASNEKLFF
TRBJ2-3 | TRBV9 | CASSVGSRSDTQYF
TRBJ2-5 | TRBV20-1 | CSATLSPGLLYGETQYF
TRBJ2-7 | TRBV30 | CAWVDSPDYEQYF
TRBJ2-5 | TRBV7-2 | CASSFGGWGETQYF
TRBJ2-2 | TRBV29-1 | CSVEVGQGQNTGELFF
TRBJ1-2 | TRBV24-1 | CATSEARGLEANYGYTF
TRBJ2-1 | TRBV5-1 | CASSGAPSGRAQNEQFF
TRBJ1-1 | TRBV3-1 | CASSPPPSTGRDTEAFF
TRBJ2-1 | TRBV18 | CASSPPGGFYNEQFF
TRBJ1-2 | TRBV12-3/TRBV12-4 | CASSSETGAYGYTF
TRBJ2-2 | TRBV28 | CASSYGTGELFF
TRBJ2-3 | TRBV7-2 | CASSPVMGTDTQYF
TRBJ2-5 | TRBV11-3 | CASSLVYREGEETQYF
TRBJ2-6 | TRBV29-1 | CSVGNRSGANVLTF
TRBJ2-3 | TRBV20-1 | CSAEQGDTQYF
TRBJ2-5 | TRBV12-3/TRBV12-4 | CASSRGGSRETQYF
TRBJ1-6 | TRBV11-2 | CASSLGQGRAPLHF
TRBJ1-1 | TRBV7-9 | CASSPQGGLGTEAFF
TRBJ1-2 | TRBV19 | CASTRFSQGNYGYTF
TRBJ1-5 | TRBV7-9 | CASSFGDGNQPQHF
TRBJ1-5 | TRBV6-6 | CASSPGPKFINQPQHF
TRBJ2-1 | TRBV5-1 | CASSFSNEQFF
TRBJ2-1 | TRBV7-9 | CASGQGTSSDEQFF
TRBJ2-5 | TRBV20-1 | CSARGVVREGQETQYF
TRBJ1-5 | TRBV27 | CASSLTGTGMIANQPQHF
TRBJ2-7 | TRBV5-3 | CARSGYRGRDEQYF
TRBJ2-7 | TRBV24-1 | CATSDYYEQYF
TRBJ2-6 | TRBV6-1 | CASSDGTGANVLTF
TRBJ2-3 | TRBV21-1 | CASSKRLAGGYTQYF
TRBJ2-1 | TRBV28 | CASSLSASYEQFF
TRBJ2-1 | TRBV20-1 | CSARFGAIYNEQFF
TRBJ2-2 | TRBV7-2 | CASSLNPGNTGELFF
TRBJ1-2 | TRBV20-1 | CSARLLQGGGYGYTF
TRBJ2-1 | TRBV6-5 | CASSRGKVGYNEQFF
TRBJ2-5 | TRBV5-1 | CASSGLAVGETQYF
TRBJ1-1 | TRBV5-1 | CASSLGPEAFF
TRBJ1-2 | TRBV12-3/TRBV12-4 | CASSLEGNYGYTF
TRBJ1-6 | TRBV20-1 | CSAPALGGNSPLHF
TRBJ2-7 | TRBV7-2 | CASRQTSGSYEQYF
TRBJ1-3 | TRBV6-6 | CASKPVSSGNTIYF
TRBJ1-5 | TRBV5-1 | CASSLAGVSNQPQHF
TRBJ2-1 | TRBV20-1 | CSAGWLAGDSPLDNEQFF
TRBJ1-1 | TRBV6-1 | CASRKQLNTNTEAFF
TRBJ1-2 | TRBV7-2 | CATGQNYGYTF
TRBJ2-1 | TRBV5-1 | CASAPSGTNEQLF
TRBJ2-7 | TRBV6-5 | CASIGRLAGGYEQYF
TRBJ2-5 | TRBV7-2 | CASSAWTRGGETQYF
TRBJ2-2 | TRBV7-9 | CATNDRDPGELFF
TRBJ2-3 | TRBV6-2/TRBV6-3 | CASSYGGLRTDTQYF
TRBJ2-1 | TRBV7-3 | CASSPIAGGRHNEQFF
TRBJ2-3 | TRBV5-1 | CASSLEANTQYF